The 23 T cell receptor beta chains in this list originate from one sample, sequenced in a study of blood T cell repertoires in COVID-19. TCRdb's copy holds only in-frame clones and misses some; the assay was immunoSEQ multiplex PCR. The profile shows some 350,000 clones, around 82% of them singletons. The source material was peripheral blood. Every receptor here comes from a man aged 25-45 years with active or convalescent COVID-19.

The chain combines TRBV14 with TRBJ1-5, with TRBD1 as a possible D gene (6 bases). The CDR3 length is 17 residues. CDR1 SGHDN and CDR2 FVKESK come from the germline V gene. The germline V and J ends were trimmed by 0 bases and 5 bases, with 17 bases remaining between them. Here the CDR3 DNA reads TGTGCCAGCAGCCAAGACTCAATCGGCAGGGGTCATCAGCCCCAGCATTTT. Its translation: CASSQDSIGRGHQPQHF. The full variable domain, rest sourced from reference TRBV14 and TRBJ1-5, is EAGVTQFPSHSVIEKGQTVTLRCDPISGHDNLYWYRRVMGKEIKFLLHFVKESKQDESGMPNNRFLAERTGGTYSTLKVQPAELEDSGVYFCASSQDSIGRGHQPQHFGDGTRLSIL.

This sequence joins TRBV5-1 and TRBJ1-2; 7 bases agree with TRBD1. V trimming: 0 bases; J trimming: 4 bases; junction bases outside the gene matches: 6. The CDR3 has 15 amino acids. Germline assignment: CDR1 SGHRS and CDR2 YFSETQ. The CDR3 sequence is CASSLEHRGGYGYTF. The CDR3 DNA reads as TGCGCCAGCAGCTTGGAACACAGGGGCGGCTATGGCTACACCTTC. The variable domain in full, with the rest retrieved from reference TRBV5-1 and TRBJ1-2, is KAGVTQTPRYLIKTRGQQVTLSCSPISGHRSVSWYQQTPGQGLQFLFEYFSETQRNKGNFPGRFSGRQFSNSRSEMNVSTLELGDSALYLCASSLEHRGGYGYTFGSGTRLTVV.

J is TRBJ2-1 and V is TRBV3-1 (or the pseudogene TRBV3-2), with TRBD2 identical over 11 bases. Germline loops: CDR1 LGHDT, CDR2 YNNKEL (reference sequence). The CDR3 contains 13 residues. V shed 8 bases and J 4 bases; nucleotides not matched to a gene: 1. The CDR3 spells CASGTSGYNEQFF. DNA for the CDR3: TGTGCCAGCGGGACTAGCGGATACAATGAGCAGTTCTTC.

The rearrangement joins TRBV10-2 to TRBJ2-7; the D is unclear. Trimming left V 6 bases short and J 1 base short, with 13 bases between. The germline V gene has CDR1 WSHSY and CDR2 SAAADI. The CDR3 consists of 14 residues. CDR3 region: CASSRIAGSYEQYF. Written as DNA, the CDR3 is TGCGCCAGCAGCCGGATAGCTGGGTCCTACGAGCAGTACTTC.

This chain joins TRBV7-8 and TRBJ1-1; TRBD1 is a possible D gene (6 bases). V was cut by 5 bases and J by 8 bases, with 9 bases left in between. Germline loops: CDR1 SGHVS, CDR2 FQNEAQ. This CDR3 comprises 11 residues. As DNA, the CDR3 is TGTGCCAGCAGCCACAGGGCAGAAGCTTTCTTT. Amino acids: CASSHRAEAFF.

The sample holds a few counts of this clone. The genes are TRBV27 and TRBJ1-6, with a possible D match to TRBD1 (6 bases). The CDR3 totals 17 residues. The germline CDR1 and CDR2 sequences are MNHEY and SMNVEV (reference sequence). The germline V and J ends were trimmed by 3 bases and 4 bases, with 16 bases remaining between them. The DNA of the CDR3 is TGTGCCAGCAGTTTTCGTCGGGGGGCCGAGTATAATTCACCCCTCCACTTT. This sequence encodes CASSFRRGAEYNSPLHF.

The rearrangement links TRBV5-8 to TRBJ1-6, with a weak D call TRBD1 (5 bases). The germline V and J ends were trimmed by 7 bases and 10 bases, with 12 bases remaining between them. Germline V lookup: CDR1 SGHTS, CDR2 YDEGEE. The CDR3 sequence is 12 residues long. Here the CDR3 DNA reads TGTGCCAGCCAGGGTTTTGAGTCACCCCTCCACTTT. The encoded protein is CASQGFESPLHF. The entire variable domain, with the rest obtained from reference TRBV5-8 and TRBJ1-6, is as follows: EAGVTQSPTHLIKTRGQQATLRCSPISGHTSVYWYQQALGLGLQFLLWYDEGEERNRGNFPPRFSGRQFPNYSSELNVNALELEDSALYLCASQGFESPLHFGNGTRLTVT.

V and J are TRBV6-2 or TRBV6-3 and TRBJ2-1, with D perhaps matching TRBD1 (6 bases). V was pared by 2 bases and J by 10 bases, with 15 bases between. The CDR3 is 14 residues long. The germline CDR1 and CDR2 sequences are MNHEY and SVGEGT. The CDR3 spells CASSYPTQGREQFF. CDR3 nucleotides: TGTGCCAGCAGTTACCCCACACAGGGAAGGGAGCAGTTCTTC.

This clone was picked up a small number of times. The DNA of the CDR3 is TGTGCCTACCCGGGGAGCGGGGGCTCCTACAATGAGCAGTTCTTC. Protein: CAYPGSGGSYNEQFF. The chain carries TRBV30 and TRBJ2-1; 8 bases agree with TRBD2. Germline lookup yields CDR1 GTSNPN and CDR2 SVGIG (reference sequence). This CDR3 spans 15 amino acids. V trimming: 7 bases; J trimming: 0 bases; junction bases outside the gene matches: 8.

This sequence joins TRBV19 and TRBJ1-1; TRBD1 is a possible D gene (6 bases). Trimming pared 6 bases from V and 6 bases from J, leaving 20 bases between. Germline V gene data show CDR1 as LNHDA and CDR2 as SQIVND (reference sequence). The CDR3 contains 15 residues. CDR3: CASSPLISQGAEAFF. DNA of the CDR3: TGTGCCAGTAGCCCCCTTATCTCACAGGGTGCTGAAGCTTTCTTT.

The V call is TRBV2, the J call TRBJ2-7; 7 bases align to TRBD1. From germline, CDR1 is SNHLY and CDR2 FYNNEI. CDR3 length: 13 residues. The trim removed 3 bases at V and 4 bases at J, leaving 3 bases unmatched. CDR3 protein: CASSEDRLYEQYF. The CDR3 DNA is TGTGCCAGCAGTGAGGACAGGCTATACGAGCAGTACTTC.

The rearrangement uses TRBV19 and TRBJ2-3; D unresolved. The V end lost 10 bases, the J end lost 1 base, and 15 bases lay between the germline ends. CDR1 LNHDA and CDR2 SQIVND come from the germline V gene (reference sequence). The CDR3 extends over 14 amino acids. CDR3 sequence reads: CATRSPRRTDTQYF. The CDR3 bases are TGTGCCACCCGCTCACCTAGGCGCACAGATACGCAGTATTTT.

The CDR3 sequence is CASVGRHYGYTF. CDR3 coding DNA: TGTGCCAGCGTCGGGAGGCACTATGGCTACACCTTC. The V call is TRBV12-3 or TRBV12-4, the J call TRBJ1-2; no clear D. The CDR3 has 12 residues. V was cut by 8 bases and J by 3 bases, with 10 bases left in between.

This rearrangement joins TRBV7-9 to TRBJ2-2; D is perhaps TRBD2 (5 bases). There are 15 residues in the CDR3. The V and J ends lost 3 bases and 1 base respectively, with 9 bases between them. CDR1 and CDR2 (germline): SEHNR, FQNEAQ (reference sequence). CDR3: CASSFRGGNTGELFF. Written as DNA, the CDR3 is TGTGCCAGCAGCTTTCGTGGAGGGAACACCGGGGAGCTGTTTTTT.

V gene TRBV3-1 (or the pseudogene TRBV3-2) combines with J gene TRBJ1-1, with unresolved D. The germline CDR1 and CDR2 sequences are LGHDT and YNNKEL (reference sequence). The CDR3 runs to 15 residues. Trimming pared 0 bases from V and 1 base from J, leaving 9 bases between. The CDR3 DNA reads as TGTGCCAGCAGCCAAGATCTTTGGGCGAACACTGAAGCTTTCTTT. This sequence encodes CASSQDLWANTEAFF.

This clone was counted a few times. J is TRBJ2-7 and V is TRBV11-3, with D possibly TRBD1 on 5 matching bases. The CDR3 covers 14 residues. Between the trimmed V and J ends, which lost 1 base and 2 bases, there was a span of 9 bases. CDR1 and CDR2 (germline): SGHNT, YENEEA. As DNA, the CDR3 is TGTGCCAGCAGCTTAGGGGCAGGGACCTACGAGCAGTACTTC. Translation gives CASSLGAGTYEQYF. Combining the CDR3 with reference TRBV11-3 and TRBJ2-7 gives the whole variable domain EAGVVQSPRYKIIEKKQPVAFWCNPISGHNTLYWYLQNLGQGPELLIRYENEEAVDDSQLPKDRFSAERLKGVDSTLKIQPAELGDSAVYLCASSLGAGTYEQYFGPGTRLTVT.

The chain combines TRBV30 with TRBJ2-2; maybe TRBD2 (6 bases). This CDR3 has 14 residues. Germline V gene data show CDR1 as GTSNPN and CDR2 as SVGIG (reference sequence). Trimming took 3 bases from V and 8 from J, leaving 16 bases between them. The CDR3: CAWRGTALAGELFF. The CDR3 bases are TGTGCCTGGAGAGGGACTGCATTGGCGGGGGAGCTGTTTTTT.

J is TRBJ2-1 and V is TRBV9; 11 positions match TRBD2. The V gene's germline CDR1 is SGDLS and CDR2 YYNGEE. The ends lost 3 bases at V and 4 bases at J; junction bases unmatched: 3. CDR3 length: 15 amino acids. CDR3 sequence reads: CASSAGLADYNEQFF. The CDR3 nucleotides are TGTGCCAGCAGCGCGGGACTAGCGGATTACAATGAGCAGTTCTTC.

CDR3 amino acids: CASSSQVRPAYSGNTIYF. The CDR3 DNA follows: TGTGCCAGCAGTAGCCAGGTGAGACCGGCATACTCTGGAAACACCATATATTTT. The rearrangement joins TRBV28 to TRBJ1-3; D remains ambiguous. CDR1 is MDHEN and CDR2 is SYDVKM in the germline V gene. Between the trimmed V and J ends, which lost 5 bases and 0 bases, there was a span of 20 bases. The CDR3 is 18 amino acids.

The chain has TRBV24-1 and TRBJ2-5, with 8 bases fitting TRBD1. The junction had 5 bases not matched to a gene; V was cut back by 1 base and J by 5 bases. CDR3 size: 15 residues. Germline V gene data show CDR1 as KGHDR and CDR2 as SFDVKD. CDR3 sequence: CATSDFAGGWETQYF. For the CDR3, the DNA is TGTGCCACCAGTGATTTCGCAGGGGGCTGGGAGACCCAGTACTTC.

This clone was seen a single time. The chain joins TRBV4-2 to TRBJ2-7; a possible D gene is TRBD2 (6 bases). V lost 4 bases to trimming and J lost 1 base, with 14 bases between them. The CDR3 is 15 residues long. Germline V CDR1 and CDR2: LGHNA, YNFKEQ. Written as DNA, the CDR3 is TGTGCCAGCAGCCGGGCCCGGGACTTTTCCTACGAGCAGTACTTC. Its protein product is CASSRARDFSYEQYF.

The CDR3 here is CSVVESSGNIQYF. DNA for the CDR3: TGCAGCGTTGTGGAATCCTCGGGAAACATTCAGTACTTC. This chain uses TRBV29-1 with TRBJ2-4; D not certain. This CDR3 region has 13 residues. CDR1 is SQVTM, CDR2 ANQGSEA, per germline. V lost 4 bases, J lost 6 bases, and 13 bases lay in between.

The chain couples TRBV5-1 to TRBJ2-2; TRBD2 might be the D (7 bases). With 4 bases removed from V and 7 bases from J, the gap between germline ends came to 17 bases. This CDR3 has 15 residues. Germline CDR1 reads SGHRS; CDR2 reads YFSETQ. The CDR3 sequence: CASSPSRGLNGELFF. CDR3 bases: TGCGCCAGCAGCCCTTCGCGGGGGCTGAACGGGGAGCTGTTTTTT.